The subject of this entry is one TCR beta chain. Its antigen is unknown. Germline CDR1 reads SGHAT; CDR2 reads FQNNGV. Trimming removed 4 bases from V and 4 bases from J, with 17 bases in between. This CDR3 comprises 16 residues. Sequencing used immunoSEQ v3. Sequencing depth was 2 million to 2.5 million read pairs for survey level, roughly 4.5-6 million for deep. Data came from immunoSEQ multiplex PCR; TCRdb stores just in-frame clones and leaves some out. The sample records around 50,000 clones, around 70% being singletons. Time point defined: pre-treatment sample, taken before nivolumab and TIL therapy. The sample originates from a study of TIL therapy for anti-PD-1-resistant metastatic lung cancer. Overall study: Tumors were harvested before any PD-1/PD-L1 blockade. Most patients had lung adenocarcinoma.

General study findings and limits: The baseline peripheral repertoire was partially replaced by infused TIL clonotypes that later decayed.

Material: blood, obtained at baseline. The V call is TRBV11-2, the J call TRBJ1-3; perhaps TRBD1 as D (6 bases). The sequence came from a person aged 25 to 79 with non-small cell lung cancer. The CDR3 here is CASSSLRGAVGNTIYF. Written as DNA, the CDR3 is TGTGCCAGCAGCTCCCTTCGGGGGGCGGTAGGAAACACCATATATTTT.